The rows below give T cell receptor beta chains drawn from one sample of a study of T cell changes during pregnancy in multiple sclerosis. Here immunoSEQ multiplex PCR was the method, and the copy in TCRdb shows in-frame clones only, minus some. The repertoire consists of 50,000 to 65,000 clones, with roughly 91% occurring once and the leading ten covering approximately 6.5%. Sequences were derived from peripheral blood, sampled in the third trimester of pregnancy. These receptors were obtained from a female donor in good health, enrolled as a control in a pregnancy study. The CDR3 runs from the conserved cysteine through the conserved F or W. A D gene is named only where the DNA matches it firmly. Clone size appears in some rows only: once, few, many, or a class for an expanded clone.

clone_size	v_call	j_call	d_call	cdr3_nt	cdr3_aa
-	TRBV5-4	TRBJ2-3	TRBD2	TGTGCCAGCAGCGGCCCGACTAGCGGGGGGGAGGGTACGCAGTATTTT	CASSGPTSGGEGTQYF
-	TRBV29-1	TRBJ1-5	TRBD1	TGCAGCGTTGAAACTGTGGGGACAGGGGGTCTCGGTCGCCAGCATTTT	CSVETVGTGGLGRQHF
-	TRBV5-1	TRBJ2-7	-	TGCGCCAGCAGCTTGCCCGGAGGGACCCACGAGCAGTACTTC	CASSLPGGTHEQYF
-	TRBV6-1	TRBJ2-3	TRBD1	TGTGCCAGCAGTGTCGACAGGGGAAGTGGGGCAGATACGCAGTATTTT	CASSVDRGSGADTQYF
-	TRBV11-2	TRBJ1-5	-	TGTGCCAGCAGCTTGACCACAGGGAATCAGCCCCAGCATTTT	CASSLTTGNQPQHF
-	TRBV7-9	TRBJ2-7	-	TGTGCCAGCAGCTTACAGAAATCCTACGAGCAGTACTTC	CASSLQKSYEQYF
-	TRBV6-1	TRBJ2-7	TRBD2	TGTGCCAGCAGTGAAGAACTAGCGGGAGCAAACGAGCAGTACTTC	CASSEELAGANEQYF
-	TRBV29-1	TRBJ2-7	TRBD2	TGCAGCGTGGCCCATCCCGCTAGCGGGAGAGACTGGGGCTACGAGCAGTACTTC	CSVAHPASGRDWGYEQYF
-	TRBV11-2	TRBJ2-1	TRBD2	TGTGCCAGCAGCTTAGATTGGGGGGGGATTCACAATGAGCAGTTCTTC	CASSLDWGGIHNEQFF
once	TRBV5-1	TRBJ2-7	TRBD2	TGCGCCAGCAGTGCGGGAGGGCCTTTAATCGAGCAGTACTTT	CASSAGGPLIEQYF
-	TRBV7-9	TRBJ2-2	-	TGTGCCAGCAGCTTTTCGGGGTCCTCCACCGGGGAGCTGTTTTTT	CASSFSGSSTGELFF
-	TRBV4-3	TRBJ2-1	TRBD2	TGCGCCAGCAGCCAAGATCTTGCGGGGGGCCTCTTGTCCAATGAGCAGTTCTTC	CASSQDLAGGLLSNEQFF
-	TRBV18	TRBJ1-5	TRBD1	TGTGCCAGCTCATCACCGGGACAGGGGGATCAGCCCCAGCATTTT	CASSSPGQGDQPQHF
few	TRBV19	TRBJ2-7	-	TGTGCCAGTAGTATAGGGAGGGTCGGGTACGAGCAGTACTTC	CASSIGRVGYEQYF
-	TRBV29-1	TRBJ2-7	TRBD1	TGCAGCGTTGAATTGGGACAGGGGAACCCCTACGAGCAGTACTTC	CSVELGQGNPYEQYF
-	TRBV30	TRBJ2-2	TRBD1	TGTGCCTGGAGCGAGGACAGGGTTACCGGGGAGCTGTTTTTT	CAWSEDRVTGELFF
-	TRBV13	TRBJ2-1	TRBD2	TGTGCCAGCAGCTTCGCGGGGGGGCCCAATGAGCAGTTCTTC	CASSFAGGPNEQFF
-	TRBV19	TRBJ1-2	-	TGTGCCAGTAGTCGAAACGGACAGCCAGGGTATGGCTACACCTTC	CASSRNGQPGYGYTF
-	TRBV27	TRBJ2-1	TRBD2	TGTGCCAGCAGTACCATGACTAGCGGGAGGATCAATGAGCAGTTCTTC	CASSTMTSGRINEQFF
-	TRBV6-5	TRBJ2-7	-	TGTGCCAGCGGCAGGGTATCGGACGAGCAGTACTTC	CASGRVSDEQYF
-	TRBV6-1	TRBJ1-4	-	TGTGCCAGCGGCGGGCCAACTAATGAAAAACTGTTTTTT	CASGGPTNEKLFF
-	TRBV19	TRBJ1-1	-	TGTGCCAGTAGTACTTGGCGGGGATCAAGGACTGAAGCTTTCTTT	CASSTWRGSRTEAFF
-	TRBV27	TRBJ1-2	-	TGTGCCAGCGGGAATCGGGGACACATTAACTATGGCTACACCTTC	CASGNRGHINYGYTF
-	TRBV30	TRBJ1-2	-	TGTGCCTGGAGTCCCAGGACTAACTATGGCTACACCTTC	CAWSPRTNYGYTF
-	TRBV10-3	TRBJ2-1	-	TGTGCCATCAGTGAGCTAGGGGAGGTCTACAATGAGCAGTTCTTC	CAISELGEVYNEQFF
-	TRBV4-1	TRBJ1-2	TRBD1	TGCGCCAGCAGCCAAGAAGGGGGACAGGGGGGTGGCTACACCTTC	CASSQEGGQGGGYTF
-	TRBV10-2	TRBJ1-5	TRBD1	TGCGCCAGCAGAAAACAGGGGGGGTACGGCAATCAGCCCCAGCATTTT	CASRKQGGYGNQPQHF
-	TRBV9	TRBJ2-1	TRBD1	TGTGCCAGCAGCCCCCGGACAGGGTCAATCTACAATGAGCAGTTCTTC	CASSPRTGSIYNEQFF
few	TRBV19	TRBJ2-4	TRBD1	TGTGCCAGTAGGGACAGGGGAGAAGCCAAAAACATTCAGTACTTC	CASRDRGEAKNIQYF
-	TRBV14	TRBJ2-5	TRBD2	TGTGCCAGCAGCCCGAGACTAGCGGGGGAGACCCAGTACTTC	CASSPRLAGETQYF
-	TRBV19	TRBJ2-7	-	TGTGCCAGTAGCCGGACAGCCGTAGGCGAGCAGTACTTC	CASSRTAVGEQYF
-	TRBV19	TRBJ2-7	-	TGTGCCAGTAAGGCGGCAGGGGACCGCGGCGAGCAGTACTTC	CASKAAGDRGEQYF
-	TRBV5-1	TRBJ1-6	TRBD1	TGCGCCAGCAGCATGACAGGGCCCGCTGGGTCACCCCTCCACTTT	CASSMTGPAGSPLHF
-	TRBV30	TRBJ1-5	TRBD1	TGTGCCTGGACTCGACAGGGGGGTCAGCCCCAGCATTTT	CAWTRQGGQPQHF